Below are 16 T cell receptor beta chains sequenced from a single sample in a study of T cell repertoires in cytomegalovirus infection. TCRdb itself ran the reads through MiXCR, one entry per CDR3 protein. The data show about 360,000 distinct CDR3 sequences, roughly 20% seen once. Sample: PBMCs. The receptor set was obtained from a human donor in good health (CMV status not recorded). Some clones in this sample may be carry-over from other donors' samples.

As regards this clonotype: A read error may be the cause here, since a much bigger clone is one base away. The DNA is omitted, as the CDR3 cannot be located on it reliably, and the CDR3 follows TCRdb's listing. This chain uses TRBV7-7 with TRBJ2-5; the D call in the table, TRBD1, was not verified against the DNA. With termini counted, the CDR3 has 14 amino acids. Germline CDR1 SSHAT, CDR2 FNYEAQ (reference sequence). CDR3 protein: CASSFGAGQEAQYF.

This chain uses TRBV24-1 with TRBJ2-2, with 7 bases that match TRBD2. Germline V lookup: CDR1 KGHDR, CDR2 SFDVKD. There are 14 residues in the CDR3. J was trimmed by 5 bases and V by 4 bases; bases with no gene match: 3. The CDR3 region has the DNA TGTGCCACCAGTGACCTGCGGGGGACCGGGGAGCTGTTTTTT. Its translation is CATSDLRGTGELFF.

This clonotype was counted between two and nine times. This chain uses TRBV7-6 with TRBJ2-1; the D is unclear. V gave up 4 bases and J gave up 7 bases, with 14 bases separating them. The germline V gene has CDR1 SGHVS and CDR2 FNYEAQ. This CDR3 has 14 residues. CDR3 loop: CASSSPGELNEQFF. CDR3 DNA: TGTGCCAGCAGCTCTCCGGGTGAGCTAAATGAGCAGTTCTTC.

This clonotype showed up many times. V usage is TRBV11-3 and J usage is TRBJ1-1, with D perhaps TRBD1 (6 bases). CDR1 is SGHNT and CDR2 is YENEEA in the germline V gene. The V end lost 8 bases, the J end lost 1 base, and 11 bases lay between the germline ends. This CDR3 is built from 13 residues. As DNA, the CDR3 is TGTGCCAGCCTTGGACAGCCGAACACTGAAGCTTTCTTT. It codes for CASLGQPNTEAFF.

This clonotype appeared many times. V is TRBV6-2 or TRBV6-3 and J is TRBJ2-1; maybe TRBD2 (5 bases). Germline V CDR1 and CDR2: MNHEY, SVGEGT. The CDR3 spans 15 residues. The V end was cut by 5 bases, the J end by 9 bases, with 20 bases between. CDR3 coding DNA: TGTGCCAGCAGTCCCCACGTAGCGACGGCCCTTGAGCAGTTCTTC. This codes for CASSPHVATALEQFF.

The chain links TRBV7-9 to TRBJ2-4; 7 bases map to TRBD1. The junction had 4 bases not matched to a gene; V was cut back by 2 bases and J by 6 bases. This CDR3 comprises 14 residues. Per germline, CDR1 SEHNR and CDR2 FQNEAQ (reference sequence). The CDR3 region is CASSLSDRANIQYF. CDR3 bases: TGTGCCAGCAGCTTAAGCGACAGGGCAAACATTCAGTACTTC.

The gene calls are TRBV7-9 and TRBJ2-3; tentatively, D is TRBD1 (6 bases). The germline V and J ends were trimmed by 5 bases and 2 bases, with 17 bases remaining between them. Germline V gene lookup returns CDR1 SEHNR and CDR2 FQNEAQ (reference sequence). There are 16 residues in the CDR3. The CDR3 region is CASSKPGTLNTDTQYF. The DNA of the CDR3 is TGTGCCAGCAGCAAACCCGGGACACTAAACACAGATACGCAGTATTTT.

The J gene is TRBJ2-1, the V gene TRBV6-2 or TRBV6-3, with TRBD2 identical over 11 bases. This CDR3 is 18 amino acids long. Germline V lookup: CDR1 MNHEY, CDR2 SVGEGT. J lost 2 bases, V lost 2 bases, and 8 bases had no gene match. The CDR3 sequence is CASSYTAGLAETYNEQFF. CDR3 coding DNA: TGTGCCAGCAGTTACACGGCGGGACTAGCGGAAACCTACAATGAGCAGTTCTTC.

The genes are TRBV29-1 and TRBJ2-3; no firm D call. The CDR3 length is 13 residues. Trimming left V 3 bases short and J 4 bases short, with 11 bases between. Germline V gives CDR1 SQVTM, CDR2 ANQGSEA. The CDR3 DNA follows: TGCAGCGTTGATGCCCAGAACCCAGATACGCAGTATTTT. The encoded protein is CSVDAQNPDTQYF.

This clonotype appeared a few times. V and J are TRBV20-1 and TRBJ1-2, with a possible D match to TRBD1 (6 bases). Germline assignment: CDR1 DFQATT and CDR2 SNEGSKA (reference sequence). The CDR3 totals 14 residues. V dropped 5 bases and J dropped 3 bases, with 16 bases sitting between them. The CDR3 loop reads CSAVGHLDDYGYTF. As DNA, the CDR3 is TGCAGTGCTGTGGGACATTTAGACGACTATGGCTACACCTTC.

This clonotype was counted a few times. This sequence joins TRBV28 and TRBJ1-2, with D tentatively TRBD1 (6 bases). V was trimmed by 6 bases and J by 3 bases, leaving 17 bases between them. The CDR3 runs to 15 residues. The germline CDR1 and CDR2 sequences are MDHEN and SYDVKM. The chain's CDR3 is CASSLTSQGYYGYTF. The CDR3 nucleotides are TGTGCCAGCAGCCTCACATCGCAGGGGTACTATGGCTACACCTTC.

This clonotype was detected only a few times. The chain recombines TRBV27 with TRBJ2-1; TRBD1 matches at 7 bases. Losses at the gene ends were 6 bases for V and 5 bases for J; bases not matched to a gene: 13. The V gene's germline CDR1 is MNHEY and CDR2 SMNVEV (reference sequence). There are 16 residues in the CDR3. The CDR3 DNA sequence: TGTGCCAGCAGACCTCTGACAGGGCTGGTGGACAATGAGCAGTTCTTC. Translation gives CASRPLTGLVDNEQFF.

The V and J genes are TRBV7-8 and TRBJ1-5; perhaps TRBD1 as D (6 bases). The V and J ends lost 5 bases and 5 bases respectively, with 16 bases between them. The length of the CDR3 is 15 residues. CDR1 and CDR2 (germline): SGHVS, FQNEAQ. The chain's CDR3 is CASSPRRTVHQPQHF. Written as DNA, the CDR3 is TGTGCCAGCAGCCCGCGTCGGACAGTCCATCAGCCCCAGCATTTT.

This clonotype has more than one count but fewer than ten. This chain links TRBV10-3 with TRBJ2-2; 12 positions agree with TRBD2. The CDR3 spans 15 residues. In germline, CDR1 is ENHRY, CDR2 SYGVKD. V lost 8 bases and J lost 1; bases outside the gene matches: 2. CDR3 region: CAIGGLAGNTGELFF. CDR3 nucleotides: TGTGCCATCGGGGGACTAGCGGGGAACACCGGGGAGCTGTTTTTT.

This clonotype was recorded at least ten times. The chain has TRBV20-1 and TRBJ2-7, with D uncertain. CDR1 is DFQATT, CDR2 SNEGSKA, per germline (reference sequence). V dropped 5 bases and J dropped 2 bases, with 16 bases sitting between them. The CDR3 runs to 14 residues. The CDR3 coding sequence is TGCAGTGCTCCTCCCGTGGCTTTTGCCTACGAGCAGTACTTC. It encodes CSAPPVAFAYEQYF.

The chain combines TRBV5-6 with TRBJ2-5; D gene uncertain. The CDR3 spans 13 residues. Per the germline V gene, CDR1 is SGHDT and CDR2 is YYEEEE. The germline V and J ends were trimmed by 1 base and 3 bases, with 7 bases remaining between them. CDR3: CASSLIREETQYF. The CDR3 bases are TGTGCCAGCAGCTTGATAAGGGAAGAGACCCAGTACTTC.